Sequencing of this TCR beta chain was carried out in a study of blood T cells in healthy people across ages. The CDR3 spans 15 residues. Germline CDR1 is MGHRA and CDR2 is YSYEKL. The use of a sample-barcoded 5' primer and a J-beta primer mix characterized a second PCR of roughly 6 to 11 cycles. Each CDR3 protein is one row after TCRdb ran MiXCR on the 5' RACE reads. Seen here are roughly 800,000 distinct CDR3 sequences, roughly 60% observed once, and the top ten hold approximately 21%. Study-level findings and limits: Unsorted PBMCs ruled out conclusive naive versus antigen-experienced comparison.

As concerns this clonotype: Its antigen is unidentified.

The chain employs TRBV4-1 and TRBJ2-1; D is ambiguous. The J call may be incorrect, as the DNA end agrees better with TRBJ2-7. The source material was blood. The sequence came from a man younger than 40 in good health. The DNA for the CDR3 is TGCGCCAGCAGCCAAGGGCAGTTTACCAACAATGAGCAGTACTTC. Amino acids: CASSQGQFTNNEQYF.